The T cell receptor (beta chain) described here comes from a study of T-cell memory formation after mild COVID-19. Study details: The study found TCR clusters largely donor specific.

V shed 4 bases, J shed 9 bases, and the junction held 7 bases outside the gene matches. The CDR3 has 14 amino acids. Germline loops: CDR1 SEHNR, CDR2 FQNEAQ (reference sequence). Employing constant-segment primers, 5'RACE generated TCR alpha and TCR beta cDNA libraries bearing sample barcodes and UMIs. TCRdb redid the calling of the 5' RACE reads with MiXCR, one entry per CDR3 protein. The sample records approximately 440,000 distinct CDR3 sequences, 20% being singletons. Study results and caveats: CD4+ contracting clones lay mainly in CM and EM, CD8+ ones in EMRA. Certain responding clones were present in pre-infection memory, suggesting participation of cross-reactive memory.

This clonotype has more than one count but fewer than ten. Its antigen is currently unknown. The V call is TRBV7-9, the J call TRBJ2-1; 9 bases line up with TRBD2. The receptor comes from an adult woman who had mild COVID-19 (a few samples of this study predate the infection). Cell type and time point are not known. Sequenced material: PBMCs or a T cell subset sorted from them (not recorded which). The CDR3 DNA is TGTGCCAGCAGCTCAGCGGGACTAGCCGGTGAGCAGTTCTTC. It translates to CASSSAGLAGEQFF.